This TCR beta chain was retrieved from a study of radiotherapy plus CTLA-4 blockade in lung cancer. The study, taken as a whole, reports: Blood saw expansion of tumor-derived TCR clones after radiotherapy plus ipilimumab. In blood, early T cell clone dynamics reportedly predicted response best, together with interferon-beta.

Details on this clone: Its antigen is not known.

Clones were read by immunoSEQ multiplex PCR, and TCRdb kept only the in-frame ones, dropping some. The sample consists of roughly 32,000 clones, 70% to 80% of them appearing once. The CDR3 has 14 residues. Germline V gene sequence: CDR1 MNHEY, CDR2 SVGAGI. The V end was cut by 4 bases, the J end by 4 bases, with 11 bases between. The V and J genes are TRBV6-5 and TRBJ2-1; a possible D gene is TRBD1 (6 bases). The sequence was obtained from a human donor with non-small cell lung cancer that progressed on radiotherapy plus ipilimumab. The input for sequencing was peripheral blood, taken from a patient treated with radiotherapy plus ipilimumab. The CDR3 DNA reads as TGTGCCAGCAGTTCTACGGACAGATACAATGAGCAGTTCTTC. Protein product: CASSSTDRYNEQFF.